The source of this T cell receptor beta chain is a study of T cells after posttransplantation cyclophosphamide. Generated by immunoSEQ multiplex PCR, the TCRdb table keeps only in-frame clones and is missing some. The sample lists tens of thousands of clones; roughly 92% were seen once. The V and J ends lost 3 bases and 1 base respectively, with 12 bases between them. The CDR3 sequence is 16 residues long. Germline CDR1 and CDR2: MGHRA and YSYEKL. On this clone itself: Its target is not known.

The study, taken as a whole, reports: Blood and skin or GI T cell repertoires showed limited TRB overlap.

The chain uses TRBV4-1 and TRBJ2-2; D ambiguous. The origin of this receptor is a woman in her fifties or sixties in good health and a related stem cell transplant donor. The source material was PBMCs. CDR3 nucleotide sequence: TGCGCCAGCAGCCAGGTAGGCGGCAGGAACACCGGGGAGCTGTTTTTT. Translated, it gives CASSQVGGRNTGELFF.